This T cell receptor (beta chain) is from a study of T cell changes during pregnancy in multiple sclerosis. Measured with immunoSEQ multiplex PCR; TCRdb has only the in-frame clones, and not every one. The sample consists of tens of thousands of clones, over 75% of them appearing once. The sequences come from peripheral blood, collected in the first trimester of pregnancy. This TCR was recovered from a female donor with multiple sclerosis, enrolled in a pregnancy study.

Written as DNA, the CDR3 is TGTGCCAGCAGCTTAAACGGGAGATCCGATACGCAGTATTTT. This encodes CASSLNGRSDTQYF. The chain combines TRBV7-2 with TRBJ2-3; D is possibly TRBD2 (6 bases). Germline V gene sequence: CDR1 SGHTA, CDR2 FQGNSA. The CDR3 runs to 14 residues. Between the trimmed V and J ends, which lost 2 bases and 6 bases, there was a span of 12 bases.